Listed here are 13 T cell receptor beta chains from one sample, sequenced in a study of cytomegalovirus exposure and HLA in healthy donors. The PCR was carried out with 60 Vbeta primers and 13 Jbeta primers. Clones were read by immunoSEQ multiplex PCR, and TCRdb kept only the in-frame ones, dropping some. The profile shows 150,000 to 200,000 clones, 82% of them singletons. The specimen was PBMCs. The receptors derive from a girl aged 2 to 9 in good health and CMV-seropositive.

The chain combines TRBV15 with TRBJ2-3, with 9 nucleotides matching TRBD2. The germline gives CDR1 LNHNV, CDR2 YYDKDF (reference sequence). Trimming cost V 7 bases and J 4 bases; bases outside gene matches: 12. The length of the CDR3 is 16 residues. The CDR3 is CATTSPGTSPADTQYF. The CDR3 bases are TGTGCCACCACCTCTCCCGGGACTAGCCCCGCAGATACGCAGTATTTT.

The chain is built from TRBV25-1 and TRBJ1-2, with 7 positions matching TRBD1. Germline trimming cut 4 bases from V and 6 bases from J; bases unmatched to any gene: 5. Germline-derived CDR1 and CDR2 are MGHDK and SYGVNS. The CDR3 has 13 residues. The CDR3: CASSVFRGNGYTF. The CDR3 bases are TGTGCCAGCAGTGTCTTCAGGGGGAATGGCTACACCTTC.

V is TRBV11-3 and J is TRBJ2-7; D may be TRBD2 (5 bases). The CDR3 has 13 residues. Trimming shortened V by 0 bases and J by 6 bases, and 9 bases separated the two germline ends. The V gene's germline CDR1 is SGHNT and CDR2 YENEEA. The CDR3 nucleotides are TGTGCCAGCAGCTTAGAGATAGCGACCGAGCAGTACTTC. It translates to CASSLEIATEQYF. Together with reference TRBV11-3 and TRBJ2-7, the CDR3 gives the full variable domain: EAGVVQSPRYKIIEKKQPVAFWCNPISGHNTLYWYLQNLGQGPELLIRYENEEAVDDSQLPKDRFSAERLKGVDSTLKIQPAELGDSAVYLCASSLEIATEQYFGPGTRLTVT.

This chain links TRBV2 with TRBJ2-1; 10 bases are shared with TRBD2. The CDR3 is 15 amino acids. The ends lost 5 bases at V and 5 bases at J; junction bases unmatched: 6. CDR1 is SNHLY, CDR2 FYNNEI, per germline. In DNA form, the CDR3 reads TGTGCCAGCAGTCTTACTAGCGGGACTCACAATGAGCAGTTCTTC. This sequence encodes CASSLTSGTHNEQFF.

This chain connects TRBV25-1 to TRBJ2-1; 9 nucleotides line up with TRBD2. CDR3 length: 13 amino acids. V lost 11 bases, J lost 9 bases, and 11 bases stayed unmatched. CDR1 and CDR2 (germline): MGHDK, SYGVNS. CDR3 in amino acids: CAPRAGGFGEQFF. In DNA form, the CDR3 reads TGTGCCCCTCGGGCGGGAGGGTTTGGTGAGCAGTTCTTC.

This clone was detected a few times. The chain joins TRBV7-9 to TRBJ2-2, with 11 bases identical to TRBD2. Germline V gene data show CDR1 as SEHNR and CDR2 as FQNEAQ (reference sequence). CDR3 length: 17 amino acids. Unmatched junction bases numbered 7, after V lost 5 bases and J lost 2 bases. The CDR3 sequence: CASSATLAGVNTGELFF. CDR3 nucleotide sequence: TGTGCCAGCAGCGCTACACTAGCGGGAGTAAACACCGGGGAGCTGTTTTTT.

Note on this clone: A junction end diverges from the germline sequence, so it may reflect a read error. V usage is TRBV6-1 and J usage is TRBJ1-2; D not certain. The CDR3 runs 13 residues. Germline V gene lookup returns CDR1 MNHNS and CDR2 SASEGT. CDR3 nucleotide sequence: TGTGCCGGTAGGGAGGCGGCTAAGTATGGCTACACCTTC. This encodes CAGREAAKYGYTF.

The rearrangement uses TRBV7-9 and TRBJ2-3; the match to TRBD1 covers 9 bases. V lost 8 bases, J lost 0 bases, and 9 bases stayed unmatched. This CDR3 contains 16 residues. The germline V gene encodes CDR1 SEHNR and CDR2 FQNEAQ (reference sequence). The CDR3 DNA reads TGTGCCAGCGGGGACAGGGAGAGAGCGAGCACAGATACGCAGTATTTT. Its protein is CASGDRERASTDTQYF. Filled out from reference TRBV7-9 and TRBJ2-3, the complete variable domain reads DTGVSQNPRHKITKRGQNVTFRCDPISEHNRLYWYRQTLGQGPEFLTYFQNEAQLEKSRLLSDRFSAERPKGSFSTLEIQRTEQGDSAMYLCASGDRERASTDTQYFGPGTRLTVL.

The chain combines TRBV19 with TRBJ2-7, with TRBD1 matching over 7 bases. V was pared by 9 bases and J by 4 bases, with 9 bases of the junction left unmatched. The CDR3 covers 13 residues. CDR1 and CDR2 (germline): LNHDA, SQIVND (reference sequence). Here the CDR3 DNA reads TGTGCCAGCGCACCGGGACAGTATTACGAGCAGTACTTC. Translation: CASAPGQYYEQYF.

J is TRBJ1-1 and V is TRBV10-1, with D possibly matching TRBD1 (5 bases). Germline CDR1 WNHNN, CDR2 SYGVQD (reference sequence). V shed 6 bases and J shed 2 bases, with 10 bases lying between them. The CDR3 runs 13 residues. CDR3 DNA: TGCGCCAGCAGCCTTGGGACTAACACTGAAGCTTTCTTT. Translation: CASSLGTNTEAFF.

V is TRBV7-3 and J is TRBJ2-3; a weak D match, TRBD2 (6 bases). Trimming shortened V by 2 bases and J by 2 bases, and 11 bases separated the two germline ends. The CDR3 is made up of 15 amino acids. The germline gives CDR1 SGHTA, CDR2 FQGTGA. The CDR3 spells CASSLYGRITDTQYF. CDR3 nucleotide sequence: TGTGCCAGCAGCTTATACGGGAGAATCACAGATACGCAGTATTTT.

V usage is TRBV7-6 and J usage is TRBJ2-7, with no clear D. This CDR3 has 13 residues. V was cut by 1 base and J by 9 bases, with 13 bases left in between. CDR1 and CDR2 from the germline V gene are SGHVS and FNYEAQ. CDR3 in amino acids: CASSLEVQSRQYF. Written as DNA, the CDR3 is TGTGCCAGCAGCTTAGAAGTACAGTCGAGGCAGTACTTC.

The chain recombines TRBV5-1 with TRBJ1-1; no reliable D call. Germline V gene lookup returns CDR1 SGHRS and CDR2 YFSETQ. V lost 0 bases and J lost 5, with 8 bases in between. The CDR3 covers 13 residues. The CDR3 nucleotides are TGCGCCAGCAGCTTGGACAGAGGGACTGAAGCTTTCTTT. It encodes CASSLDRGTEAFF.